This is a list of T cell receptor beta chains from one sample in a study of cytomegalovirus exposure and HLA in healthy donors. Data came from immunoSEQ multiplex PCR; TCRdb stores just in-frame clones and leaves some out. The sample includes around 190,000 clones, around 75% of them seen just once. The material sequenced was PBMCs. The receptors shown here come from a woman in her twenties or thirties in good health and CMV-seropositive. Both conserved end residues are part of each CDR3. The D gene is left open where the match is weak. Size tells how often a clone was seen (once, few, many) or the class of an expanded clone, and some rows leave it out.

V	J	D	size	CDR3	DNA
TRBV28	TRBJ2-5	-	-	CASSVADSQETQYF	TGTGCCAGCAGCGTAGCGGATTCCCAAGAGACCCAGTACTTC
TRBV6-5	TRBJ2-7	TRBD1	once	CASSYSGQVHEQYF	TGTGCCAGCAGTTACTCGGGACAGGTCCACGAGCAGTACTTC
TRBV5-6	TRBJ2-7	TRBD2	-	CASSLGLAGLYEQYF	TGTGCCAGCAGCTTGGGACTAGCGGGCCTCTACGAGCAGTACTTC
TRBV11-3	TRBJ1-1	-	-	CASSSAGGTEAFF	TGTGCCAGCAGCTCTGCGGGGGGGACTGAAGCTTTCTTT
TRBV4-1	TRBJ2-3	TRBD2	few	CASSQYSGTTDTQYF	TGCGCCAGCAGCCAATATAGCGGGACCACAGATACGCAGTATTTT
TRBV28	TRBJ1-1	TRBD1	-	CASSPDRRELAFF	TGTGCCAGCAGTCCGGACAGGCGAGAACTGGCTTTCTTT
TRBV23-1	TRBJ1-1	-	-	CASSQGAVGAFF	TGCGCCAGCAGTCAGGGAGCAGTGGGGGCTTTCTTT
TRBV27	TRBJ2-7	TRBD2	-	CASSFGTSGSNEQYF	TGTGCCAGCAGCTTCGGGACTAGCGGGAGTAACGAGCAGTACTTC
TRBV2	TRBJ1-6	TRBD1	-	CASSRDRELLHF	TGTGCCAGCAGTCGGGACAGGGAACTCCTCCACTTT
TRBV5-6	TRBJ2-7	-	few	CASSNGLGSGNEQYF	TGTGCCAGCAGCAATGGATTAGGTAGCGGTAACGAGCAGTACTTC
TRBV7-9	TRBJ2-7	-	once	CASSPRDGGLEQYF	TGTGCCAGCAGCCCCCGGGACGGGGGGCTCGAGCAGTACTTC
TRBV29-1	TRBJ2-2	TRBD2	-	CSAQLRTSGSGELFF	TGCAGCGCACAACTCCGGACTAGCGGGAGTGGGGAGCTGTTTTTT
TRBV28	TRBJ2-7	-	-	CASSLGTPSGEQYF	TGTGCCAGCAGTTTAGGGACACCCTCTGGGGAGCAGTACTTC
TRBV4-2	TRBJ2-7	-	-	CASSQVGGVLSYEQYF	TGTGCCAGCAGCCAAGTAGGCGGGGTACTCTCCTACGAGCAGTACTTC
TRBV15	TRBJ2-1	TRBD2	few	CATSSVSSGSYNEQFF	TGTGCCACCAGCAGTGTCTCTAGCGGATCTTACAATGAGCAGTTCTTC
TRBV27	TRBJ2-7	-	-	CARTVMGLPTREQYF	TGTGCCAGAACCGTGATGGGACTGCCTACTAGAGAGCAGTACTTC
TRBV10-1	TRBJ2-3	TRBD2	-	CASSVTSADTQYF	TGCGCCAGCAGTGTTACTAGCGCAGATACGCAGTATTTT
TRBV19	TRBJ1-1	-	-	CASSIFGEVNTEAFF	TGTGCCAGTAGTATATTCGGGGAGGTGAACACTGAAGCTTTCTTT
TRBV2	TRBJ2-1	TRBD2	-	CASSELREPYNERFF	TGTGCCAGCAGTGAGTTGCGGGAGCCCTACAATGAGCGGTTCTTC
TRBV4-1	TRBJ2-6	TRBD1	-	CASSQVGTGSGANVLTF	TGCGCCAGCAGCCAAGTAGGGACAGGGTCCGGGGCCAACGTCCTGACTTTC
TRBV2	TRBJ2-7	-	-	CASRTIQTEQYF	TGTGCCAGCAGGACTATCCAAACGGAGCAGTACTTC
TRBV15	TRBJ2-1	TRBD2	-	CATSRASGGTYNEQFF	TGTGCCACCAGCAGAGCCAGCGGGGGCACCTACAATGAGCAGTTCTTC
TRBV9	TRBJ2-2	TRBD1	-	CASSDRGGTGELFF	TGTGCCAGCAGTGACAGGGGAGGCACCGGGGAGCTGTTTTTT
TRBV29-1	TRBJ1-2	-	-	CSVLVGGGYTF	TGCAGCGTTCTAGTAGGGGGAGGCTACACCTTC
TRBV28	TRBJ2-1	TRBD1	-	CASSPDRASYNEQFF	TGTGCCAGCAGCCCCGACAGGGCCTCCTACAATGAGCAGTTCTTC
TRBV7-9	TRBJ1-2	TRBD1	-	CASSAGQGGLYGYTF	TGTGCCAGCAGCGCGGGACAGGGGGGGCTCTATGGCTACACCTTC